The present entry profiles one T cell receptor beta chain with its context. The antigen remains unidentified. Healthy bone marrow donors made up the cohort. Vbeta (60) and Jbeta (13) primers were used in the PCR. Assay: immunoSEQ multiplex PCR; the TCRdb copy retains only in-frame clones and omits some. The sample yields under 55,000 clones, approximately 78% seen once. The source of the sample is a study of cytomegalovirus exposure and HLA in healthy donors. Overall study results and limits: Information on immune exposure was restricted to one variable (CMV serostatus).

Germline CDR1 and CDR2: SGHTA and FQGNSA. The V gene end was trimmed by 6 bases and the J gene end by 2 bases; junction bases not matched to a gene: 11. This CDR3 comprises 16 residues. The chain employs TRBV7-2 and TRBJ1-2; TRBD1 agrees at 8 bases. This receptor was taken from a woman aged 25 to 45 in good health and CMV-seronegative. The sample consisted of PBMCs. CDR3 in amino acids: CASSWTPGQENYGYTF. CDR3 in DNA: TGTGCCAGCAGTTGGACACCGGGACAGGAGAACTATGGCTACACCTTC.